The clone carrying this TCR beta chain was found many times. Antigen unknown. This sample is drawn from a study of identical twins. Study-wide points: Fewer insertions marked abundant cord blood beta clonotypes; young adult naive trended weakly, memory not at all.

TCRdb reprocessed the 5' RACE reads via MiXCR and lists one record per CDR3 protein. Of about 250,000 distinct CDR3 sequences in the sample, roughly 13% are singletons; the top ten hold approximately 10%. V gave up 10 bases and J gave up 3 bases, with 13 bases separating them. CDR1 is SGHAT and CDR2 is FQNNGV in the germline V gene. This CDR3 has 12 amino acids. The sequencing input was memory (CD45RO+) T cells sorted from blood. The chain has TRBV11-2 and TRBJ2-7; TRBD1 is a possible D gene (5 bases). This sequence was found in a woman in her late teens or twenties in good health. DNA of the CDR3: TGTGCCATCCTAGGGGCTCGCTACGAGCAGTACTTC. Encoded protein: CAILGARYEQYF.